This TCR beta chain was found in a study of cytomegalovirus exposure and HLA in healthy donors. V was pared by 1 base and J by 0 bases, with 8 bases between. Germline V CDR1 and CDR2: SGDLS, YYNGEE. This CDR3 has 14 residues. 60 Vbeta and 13 Jbeta primers were used in PCR. TCRdb's copy holds only in-frame clones and misses some; the assay was immunoSEQ multiplex PCR. This repertoire includes over 45,000 clones. The sequenced material came from PBMCs. This TCR came from a woman in her late teens or twenties in good health and CMV-seronegative. This chain uses TRBV9 with TRBJ2-7; D not certain. The CDR3 DNA sequence: TGTGCCAGCAGCGTACGCCACAACTCCTACGAGCAGTACTTC. Residues: CASSVRHNSYEQYF.